Ten or more counts support the clone carrying this TCR beta chain. Its antigen remains unidentified. The source of the sample is a study of T cells in Graves' hyperthyroidism and ophthalmopathy. Amplification of TCR beta CDR3 regions used RNA as the template. RT-PCR in the first round (using the HTBI primer set) targeted the TCR CDR3. TCRdb re-called the multiplex PCR reads through MiXCR, storing one row per CDR3 protein. The sample lists some 370,000 distinct CDR3 sequences, over 12% seen once, with over 25% in the top ten. The CDR3 is made up of 13 amino acids. The germline V gene has CDR1 LNHDA and CDR2 SQIVND (reference sequence). Study conclusions and caveats: Through a model of 13 V-J features, ophthalmopathy was separated from stable hyperthyroidism. The model predicted ophthalmopathy a median roughly 6.3 months before onset.

Each diagnosis was grounded in clinical symptoms, serum thyroxine and TRAb, thyroid ultrasound, and orbital computed tomography. Out of 10 ml of fresh peripheral blood came the PBMCs. The chain combines TRBV19 with TRBJ1-5; perhaps TRBD1 as D (5 bases). Sequencing was carried out using blood. The TCR comes from a man aged 50 to 60 with Graves' ophthalmopathy. The CDR3 loop reads CAAGRNSNQPQHF. CDR3 bases: TGTGCAGCAGGGCGGAATAGCAATCAGCCCCAGCATTTT.